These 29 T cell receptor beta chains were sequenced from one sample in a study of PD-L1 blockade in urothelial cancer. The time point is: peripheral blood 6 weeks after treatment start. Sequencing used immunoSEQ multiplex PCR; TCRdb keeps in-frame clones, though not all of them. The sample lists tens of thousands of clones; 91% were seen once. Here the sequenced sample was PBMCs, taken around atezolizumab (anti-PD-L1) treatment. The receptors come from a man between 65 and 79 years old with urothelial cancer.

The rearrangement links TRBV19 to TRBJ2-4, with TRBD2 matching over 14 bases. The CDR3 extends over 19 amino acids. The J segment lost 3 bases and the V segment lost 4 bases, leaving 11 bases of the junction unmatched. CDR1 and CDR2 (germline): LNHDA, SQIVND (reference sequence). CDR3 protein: CASSTLGTSGRKRKNIQYF. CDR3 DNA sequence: TGTGCCAGTAGTACTCTAGGGACTAGCGGGAGAAAGCGCAAAAACATTCAGTACTTC.

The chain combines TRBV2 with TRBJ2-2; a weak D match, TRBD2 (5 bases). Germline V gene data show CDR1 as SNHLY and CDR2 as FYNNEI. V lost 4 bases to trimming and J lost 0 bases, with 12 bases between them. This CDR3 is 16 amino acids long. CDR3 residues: CASSGGGPANTGELFF. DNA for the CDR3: TGTGCCAGCAGTGGCGGCGGGCCCGCGAACACCGGGGAGCTGTTTTTT.

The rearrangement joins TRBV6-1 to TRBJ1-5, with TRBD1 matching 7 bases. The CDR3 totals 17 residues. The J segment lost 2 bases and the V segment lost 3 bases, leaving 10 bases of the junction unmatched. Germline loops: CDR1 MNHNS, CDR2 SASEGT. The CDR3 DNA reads TGTGCCAGCAGTGAGACCATTTCAGGGGGAGGCAATCAGCCCCAGCATTTT. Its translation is CASSETISGGGNQPQHF.

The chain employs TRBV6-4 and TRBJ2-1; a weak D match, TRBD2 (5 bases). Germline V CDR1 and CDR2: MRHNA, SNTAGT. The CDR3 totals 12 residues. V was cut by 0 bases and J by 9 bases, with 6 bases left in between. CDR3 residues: CASSDSLGEQFF. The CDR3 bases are TGTGCCAGCAGTGACTCACTAGGTGAGCAGTTCTTC.

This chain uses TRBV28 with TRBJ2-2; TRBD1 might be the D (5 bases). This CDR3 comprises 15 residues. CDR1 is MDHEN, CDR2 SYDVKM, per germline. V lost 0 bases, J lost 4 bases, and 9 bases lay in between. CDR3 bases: TGTGCCAGCAGTTTATGGATGCAGGGCACCGGGGAGCTGTTTTTT. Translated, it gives CASSLWMQGTGELFF. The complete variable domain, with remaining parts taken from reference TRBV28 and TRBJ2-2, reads DVKVTQSSRYLVKRTGEKVFLECVQDMDHENMFWYRQDPGLGLRLIYFSYDVKMKEKGDIPEGYSVSREKKERFSLILESASTNQTSMYLCASSLWMQGTGELFFGEGSRLTVL.

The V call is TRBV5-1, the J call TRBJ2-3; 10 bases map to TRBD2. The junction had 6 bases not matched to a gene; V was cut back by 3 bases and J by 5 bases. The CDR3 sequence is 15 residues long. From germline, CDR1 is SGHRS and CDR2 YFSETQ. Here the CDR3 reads CASSSLAGVGDTQYF. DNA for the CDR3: TGCGCCAGCAGCTCCCTAGCGGGAGTGGGAGATACGCAGTATTTT.

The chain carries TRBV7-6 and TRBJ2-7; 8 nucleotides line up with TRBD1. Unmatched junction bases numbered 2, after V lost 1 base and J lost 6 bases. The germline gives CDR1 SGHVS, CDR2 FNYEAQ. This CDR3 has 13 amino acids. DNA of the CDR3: TGTGCCAGCAGCTTAGGGACAGGGCTCGAGCAGTACTTC. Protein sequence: CASSLGTGLEQYF.

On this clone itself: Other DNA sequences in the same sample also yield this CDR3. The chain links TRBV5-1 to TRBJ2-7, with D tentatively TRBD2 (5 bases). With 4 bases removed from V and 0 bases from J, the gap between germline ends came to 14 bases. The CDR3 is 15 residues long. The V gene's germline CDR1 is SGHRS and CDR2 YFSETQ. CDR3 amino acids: CASSPRTGSSYEQYF. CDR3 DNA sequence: TGCGCCAGCAGCCCCCGGACTGGGAGCTCCTACGAGCAGTACTTC.

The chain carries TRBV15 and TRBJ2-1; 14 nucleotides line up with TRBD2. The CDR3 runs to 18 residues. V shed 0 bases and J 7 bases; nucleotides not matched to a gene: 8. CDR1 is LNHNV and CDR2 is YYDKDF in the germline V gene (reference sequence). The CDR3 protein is CATSRDLRGLAGVNEQFF. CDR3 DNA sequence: TGTGCCACCAGCAGAGATCTCAGGGGACTAGCGGGAGTGAATGAGCAGTTCTTC.

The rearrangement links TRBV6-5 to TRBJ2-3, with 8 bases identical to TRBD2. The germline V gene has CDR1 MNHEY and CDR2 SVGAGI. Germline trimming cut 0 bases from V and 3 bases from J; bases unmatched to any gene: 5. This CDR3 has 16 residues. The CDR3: CASSYSLAGITDTQYF. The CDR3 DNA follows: TGTGCCAGCAGTTACTCGCTAGCGGGTATAACAGATACGCAGTATTTT.

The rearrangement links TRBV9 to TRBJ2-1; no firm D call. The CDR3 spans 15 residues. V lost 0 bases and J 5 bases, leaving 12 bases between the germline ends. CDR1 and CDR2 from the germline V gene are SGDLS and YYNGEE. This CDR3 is CASSVASSSNNEQFF. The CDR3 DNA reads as TGTGCCAGCAGCGTAGCTAGTAGTAGCAACAATGAGCAGTTCTTC.

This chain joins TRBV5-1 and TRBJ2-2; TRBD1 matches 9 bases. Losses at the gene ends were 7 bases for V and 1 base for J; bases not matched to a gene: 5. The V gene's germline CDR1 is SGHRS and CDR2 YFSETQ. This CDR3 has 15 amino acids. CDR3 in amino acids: CASSRTGENTGELFF. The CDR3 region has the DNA TGCGCCAGCTCCCGGACAGGGGAGAACACCGGGGAGCTGTTTTTT.

The CDR3 DNA is TGTGCCAGCAGTTCTAGAGTAGGACAGGGTGATGAAGCTTTCTTT. Protein product: CASSSRVGQGDEAFF. The chain links TRBV6-5 to TRBJ1-1; 8 bases fit TRBD1. The V segment lost 4 bases and the J segment 7 bases; nucleotides outside the gene matches: 11. CDR3 length equals 15 residues. Germline V gene lookup returns CDR1 MNHEY and CDR2 SVGAGI.

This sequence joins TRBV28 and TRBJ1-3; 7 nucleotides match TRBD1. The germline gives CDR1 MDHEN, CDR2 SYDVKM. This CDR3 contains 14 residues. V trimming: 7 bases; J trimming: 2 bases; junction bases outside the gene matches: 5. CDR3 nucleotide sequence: TGTGCCAGCATTCCTCAGGGGGCTGGAAACACCATATATTTT. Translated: CASIPQGAGNTIYF. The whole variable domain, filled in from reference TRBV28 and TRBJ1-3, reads DVKVTQSSRYLVKRTGEKVFLECVQDMDHENMFWYRQDPGLGLRLIYFSYDVKMKEKGDIPEGYSVSREKKERFSLILESASTNQTSMYLCASIPQGAGNTIYFGEGSWLTVV.

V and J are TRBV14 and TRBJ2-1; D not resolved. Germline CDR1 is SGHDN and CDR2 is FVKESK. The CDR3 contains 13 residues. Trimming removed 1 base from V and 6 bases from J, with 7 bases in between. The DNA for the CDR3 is TGTGCCAGCAGCCAAGGTCCCGGCAATGAGCAGTTCTTC. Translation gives CASSQGPGNEQFF. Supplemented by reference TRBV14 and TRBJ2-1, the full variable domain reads EAGVTQFPSHSVIEKGQTVTLRCDPISGHDNLYWYRRVMGKEIKFLLHFVKESKQDESGMPNNRFLAERTGGTYSTLKVQPAELEDSGVYFCASSQGPGNEQFFGPGTRLTVL.

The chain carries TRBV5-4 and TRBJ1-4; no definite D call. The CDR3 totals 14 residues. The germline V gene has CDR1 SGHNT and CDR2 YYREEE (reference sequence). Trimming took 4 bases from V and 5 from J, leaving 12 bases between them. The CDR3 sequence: CASSPLGENEKLFF. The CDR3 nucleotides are TGTGCCAGCAGCCCCCTCGGGGAAAATGAAAAACTGTTTTTT.

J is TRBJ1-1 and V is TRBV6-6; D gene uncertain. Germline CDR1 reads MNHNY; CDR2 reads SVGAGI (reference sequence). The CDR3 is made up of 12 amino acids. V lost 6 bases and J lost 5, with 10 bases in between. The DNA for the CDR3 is TGTGCCAGCAGGTCCGAGGTGACTGAAGCTTTCTTT. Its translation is CASRSEVTEAFF.

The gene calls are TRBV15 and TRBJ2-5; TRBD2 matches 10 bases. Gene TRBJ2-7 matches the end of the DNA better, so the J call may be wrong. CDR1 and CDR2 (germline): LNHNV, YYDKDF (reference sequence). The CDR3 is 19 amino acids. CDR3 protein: CATSRDYNPGTSVGSEQYF. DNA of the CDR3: TGTGCCACCAGCAGAGATTACAATCCCGGGACTAGCGTTGGAAGCGAGCAGTACTTC.

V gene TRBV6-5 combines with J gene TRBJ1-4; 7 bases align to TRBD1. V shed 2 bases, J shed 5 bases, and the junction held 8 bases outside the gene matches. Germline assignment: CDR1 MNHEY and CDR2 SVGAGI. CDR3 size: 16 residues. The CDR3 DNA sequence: TGTGCCAGCAGTTACCGTCCGGGACAGCCGAATGAAAAACTGTTTTTT. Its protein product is CASSYRPGQPNEKLFF.

CDR3 protein: CASSGGGSYEQYF. CDR3 DNA: TGTGCCAGCAGTGGGGGGGGCTCCTACGAGCAGTACTTC. The chain combines TRBV25-1 with TRBJ2-7, with TRBD2 identical over 7 bases. The CDR3 covers 13 residues. Germline V gene sequence: CDR1 MGHDK, CDR2 SYGVNS. V shed 4 bases, J shed 0 bases, and the junction held 0 bases outside the gene matches.

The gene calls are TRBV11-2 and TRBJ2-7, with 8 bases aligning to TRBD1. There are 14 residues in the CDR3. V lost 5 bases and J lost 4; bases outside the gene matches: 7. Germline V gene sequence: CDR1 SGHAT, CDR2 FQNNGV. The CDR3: CASSPKDRDYEQYF. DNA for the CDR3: TGTGCCAGCAGCCCAAAGGACAGGGATTACGAGCAGTACTTC.

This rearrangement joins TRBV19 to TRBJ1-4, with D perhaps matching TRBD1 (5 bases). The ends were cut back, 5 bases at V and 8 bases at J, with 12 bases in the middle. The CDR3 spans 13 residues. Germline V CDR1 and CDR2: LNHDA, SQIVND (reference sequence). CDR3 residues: CASSRGGAEKLFF. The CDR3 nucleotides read TGTGCCAGTAGTCGTGGAGGGGCGGAAAAACTGTTTTTT.

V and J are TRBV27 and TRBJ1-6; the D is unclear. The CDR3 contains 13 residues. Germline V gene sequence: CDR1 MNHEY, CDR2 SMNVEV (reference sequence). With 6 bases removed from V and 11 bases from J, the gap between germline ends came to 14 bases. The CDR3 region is CASRTSQTAPLHF. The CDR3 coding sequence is TGTGCCAGCAGAACCTCCCAAACGGCACCCCTCCACTTT.

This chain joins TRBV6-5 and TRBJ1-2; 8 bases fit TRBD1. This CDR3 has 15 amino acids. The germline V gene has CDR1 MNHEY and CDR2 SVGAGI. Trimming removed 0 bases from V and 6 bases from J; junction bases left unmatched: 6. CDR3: CASSYSFQGADGYTF. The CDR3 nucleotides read TGTGCCAGCAGTTACTCGTTCCAGGGGGCAGATGGCTACACCTTC.

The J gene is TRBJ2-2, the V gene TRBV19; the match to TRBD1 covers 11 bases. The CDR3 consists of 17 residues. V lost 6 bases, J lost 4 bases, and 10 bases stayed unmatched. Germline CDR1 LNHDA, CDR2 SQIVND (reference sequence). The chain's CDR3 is CASRWGQGVEGTGELFF. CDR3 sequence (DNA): TGTGCCAGTAGATGGGGACAGGGGGTGGAAGGCACCGGGGAGCTGTTTTTT.

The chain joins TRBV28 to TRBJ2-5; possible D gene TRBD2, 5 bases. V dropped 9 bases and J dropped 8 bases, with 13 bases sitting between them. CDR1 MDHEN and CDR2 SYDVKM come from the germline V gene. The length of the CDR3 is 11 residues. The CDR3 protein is CASSEGRTQYF. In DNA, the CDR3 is TGTGCCAGTTCCGAGGGTCGAACCCAGTACTTC. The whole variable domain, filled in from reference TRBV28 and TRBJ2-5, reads DVKVTQSSRYLVKRTGEKVFLECVQDMDHENMFWYRQDPGLGLRLIYFSYDVKMKEKGDIPEGYSVSREKKERFSLILESASTNQTSMYLCASSEGRTQYFGPGTRLLVL.

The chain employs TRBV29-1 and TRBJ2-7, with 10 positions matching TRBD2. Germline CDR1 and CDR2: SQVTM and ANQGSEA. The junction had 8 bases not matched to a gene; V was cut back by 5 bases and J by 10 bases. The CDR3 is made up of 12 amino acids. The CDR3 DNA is TGCAGCGTTACTAGCGGGGAATCTACCCAGTACTTC. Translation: CSVTSGESTQYF.

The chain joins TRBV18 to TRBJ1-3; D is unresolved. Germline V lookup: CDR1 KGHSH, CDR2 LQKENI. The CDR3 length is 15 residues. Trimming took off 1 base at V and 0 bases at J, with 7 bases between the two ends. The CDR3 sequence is CASSPRSSSGNTIYF. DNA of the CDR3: TGTGCCAGCTCACCACGCAGTTCCTCTGGAAACACCATATATTTT.

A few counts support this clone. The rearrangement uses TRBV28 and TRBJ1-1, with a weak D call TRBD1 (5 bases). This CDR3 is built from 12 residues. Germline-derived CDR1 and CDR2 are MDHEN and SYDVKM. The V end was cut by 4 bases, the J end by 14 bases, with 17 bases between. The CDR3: CASSSPGGTAFF. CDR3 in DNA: TGTGCCAGCAGTTCCCCGGGGGGGACGGCCTTCTTT.